This TCR beta chain was obtained from a study of shared clonotypes between healthy human individuals. Every immunoSEQ plate was one replicate of a subset's evenly spread DNA. Assay used: immunoSEQ multiplex PCR; TCRdb lists only in-frame clones, some missing. The sample holds under 2,500,000 clones, roughly 95% seen once. The TCR sequence derives from a man aged 18 to 30 in good health. The sample comprised naive CD4+ T cells sorted from blood. Subset in this sample: CD45RA+ positively selected.

The CDR3 sequence is CASLPGTGVDTEAFF. CDR3 in DNA: TGCGCCAGCCTACCAGGGACAGGGGTGGACACTGAAGCTTTCTTT. The J gene is TRBJ1-1, the V gene TRBV5-1; 10 positions agree with TRBD1. Germline loops: CDR1 SGHRS, CDR2 YFSETQ. This CDR3 is built from 15 residues. Trimming cost V 7 bases and J 3 bases; bases outside gene matches: 9.